This entry lists 15 T cell receptor beta chains sequenced from one sample in a study of cytomegalovirus exposure and HLA in healthy donors (dated by TCRdb to about 2017). The library was prepared using the immunoSEQ multiplex PCR assay. For the multiplex PCR, a mixture combining 60 forward primers for TCR Vbeta segments and 13 reverse primers for TCR Jbeta segments was used. TCRdb mirrors the immuneACCESS table, restricted to in-frame sequences. Some clones are absent from its copies; in checked studies, under half trace to an unresolved V gene, and the reason for the others is unknown. This sample holds about 140,000 clones; roughly 82% were observed only once. The top ten clones comprise approximately 3.2% of the sample. Specimen: PBMCs. The origin of the receptors is a man younger than 30 in good health and CMV-seropositive.

V and J are TRBV6-1 and TRBJ1-2; D unclear. There are 12 residues in the CDR3. Trimming left V 3 bases short and J 7 bases short, with 9 bases between. The germline CDR1 and CDR2 sequences are MNHNS and SASEGT. The CDR3 coding sequence is TGTGCCAGCAGTGAGACACGGGGTGGCTACACCTTC. Translation: CASSETRGGYTF.

This clone was seen just once. The chain carries TRBV28 and TRBJ2-7, with 8 bases that match TRBD2. V shed 6 bases, J shed 2 bases, and the junction held 6 bases outside the gene matches. The germline CDR1 and CDR2 sequences are MDHEN and SYDVKM. The CDR3 is 14 residues long. The CDR3 region is CASRGTSGAYEQYF. The CDR3 region has the DNA TGTGCCAGCAGGGGCACTAGCGGAGCCTACGAGCAGTACTTC.

As regards this clone: One end of the junction does not line up with germline, which may come from a read error. V and J are TRBV19 and TRBJ2-4, with TRBD1 matching 12 bases. This CDR3 has 19 residues. Germline values: CDR1 LNHDA, CDR2 SQIVND (reference sequence). CDR3 in DNA: TGTGCCAGTAGCATAGGGACAGGGGGCCGATTTGGGGACAAAAACATTCAGTACTTC. Translated, it gives CASSIGTGGRFGDKNIQYF.

The genes are TRBV5-6 and TRBJ1-5, with 7 bases lining up with TRBD1. Trimming at V came to 2 bases and at J to 6 bases, leaving 5 bases not matched to a gene. The CDR3 has 14 residues. CDR1 is SGHDT, CDR2 YYEEEE, per germline. CDR3 residues: CASSFRGSAQPQHF. The CDR3 nucleotides read TGTGCCAGCAGCTTCAGGGGGAGTGCTCAGCCCCAGCATTTT.

This chain uses TRBV7-9 with TRBJ2-1; TRBD1 is a possible D gene (6 bases). Trimming cost V 5 bases and J 0 bases, with 17 bases left between them. Germline-derived CDR1 and CDR2 are SEHNR and FQNEAQ (reference sequence). CDR3 size: 17 residues. CDR3 nucleotides: TGTGCCAGCAGCCCCAGCAGACAGGCGAGCTCCTACAATGAGCAGTTCTTC. It codes for CASSPSRQASSYNEQFF. Complete variable domain (other parts from reference TRBV7-9 and TRBJ2-1): DTGVSQNPRHKITKRGQNVTFRCDPISEHNRLYWYRQTLGQGPEFLTYFQNEAQLEKSRLLSDRFSAERPKGSFSTLEIQRTEQGDSAMYLCASSPSRQASSYNEQFFGPGTRLTVL.

V gene TRBV7-8 combines with J gene TRBJ1-4; tentative D call: TRBD1 (5 bases). Trimming left V 4 bases short and J 6 bases short, with 9 bases between. The CDR3 has 13 amino acids. From germline, CDR1 is SGHVS and CDR2 FQNEAQ. The CDR3 nucleotides are TGTGCCAGCAGCTATCCGACAGATGAAAAACTGTTTTTT. Encoded protein: CASSYPTDEKLFF.

The chain employs TRBV6-6 and TRBJ2-1; D unresolved. Deletions cut 6 bases from V and 7 bases from J, with 19 bases between. CDR3 length: 15 residues. Germline CDR1 reads MNHNY; CDR2 reads SVGAGI (reference sequence). The CDR3 reads CASSLDGPEYNEQFF. Here the CDR3 DNA reads TGTGCCAGCAGCCTAGATGGCCCGGAGTATAATGAGCAGTTCTTC.

A few counts support this clone. The chain couples TRBV30 to TRBJ1-5, with no clear D. The V gene lost 4 bases and the J gene lost 7 bases, with 14 bases spanning the gap. Per the germline V gene, CDR1 is GTSNPN and CDR2 is SVGIG (reference sequence). The length of the CDR3 is 13 residues. The CDR3: CAWTQQGGQPQHF. As DNA, the CDR3 is TGTGCCTGGACCCAACAAGGAGGCCAGCCCCAGCATTTT.

The V call is TRBV18, the J call TRBJ1-5; tentative D call: TRBD1 (5 bases). The V gene lost 1 base and the J gene lost 1 base, with 8 bases spanning the gap. The CDR3 sequence is 15 residues long. The germline gives CDR1 KGHSH, CDR2 LQKENI. The CDR3 nucleotides are TGTGCCAGCTCACCACTGGACAAAAGCAATCAGCCCCAGCATTTT. It is translated as CASSPLDKSNQPQHF. The whole variable domain, filled in from reference TRBV18 and TRBJ1-5, reads NAGVMQNPRHLVRRRGQEARLRCSPMKGHSHVYWYRQLPEEGLKFMVYLQKENIIDESGMPKERFSAEFPKEGPSILRIQQVVRGDSAAYFCASSPLDKSNQPQHFGDGTRLSIL.

The chain uses TRBV28 and TRBJ2-7, with 8 bases that match TRBD1. CDR3 length: 16 residues. The trim removed 3 bases at V and 1 base at J, leaving 8 bases unmatched. Per the germline V gene, CDR1 is MDHEN and CDR2 is SYDVKM. The CDR3: CASSLGDWTGSYEQYF. In nucleotides, the CDR3 is TGTGCCAGCAGTTTGGGCGATTGGACAGGGTCCTACGAGCAGTACTTC.

The chain combines TRBV10-2 with TRBJ2-7; no clear D gene. The CDR3 has 14 residues. CDR1 is WSHSY, CDR2 SAAADI, per germline. V was pared by 0 bases and J by 2 bases, with 8 bases between. The CDR3 DNA sequence: TGCGCCAGCAGTGAGTCCGCAGGCCCCTACGAGCAGTACTTC. It specifies CASSESAGPYEQYF.

This clone was seen more than once but under ten times. The rearrangement uses TRBV4-1 and TRBJ2-7, with 7 bases matching TRBD1. Germline assignment: CDR1 MGHRA and CDR2 YSYEKL. CDR3 size: 13 residues. V shed 7 bases and J 1 base; nucleotides not matched to a gene: 4. In nucleotides, the CDR3 is TGCGCCAGCACGACAGGGAATTCCTACGAGCAGTACTTC. Amino acid sequence: CASTTGNSYEQYF.

As regards this clone: The junction and the germline gene differ at one end; a read error may be behind it. The chain carries TRBV28 and TRBJ2-7; D might be TRBD2 (6 bases). In germline, CDR1 is MDHEN, CDR2 SYDVKM. The CDR3 has 13 amino acids. This CDR3 reads CASSLAGPYEQYF. The CDR3 nucleotides are TGTGCCAGCAGTTTGGCGGGGCCCTACGAACAGTACTTC.

Here the CDR3 DNA reads TGTGCCAGCAGAGCCGGACAGGGGAGGGGCACAGATACGCAGTATTTT. It yields the protein CASRAGQGRGTDTQYF. The chain is built from TRBV2 and TRBJ2-3, with 9 bases matching TRBD1. V shed 6 bases and J 1 base; nucleotides not matched to a gene: 8. The CDR3 loop spans 16 amino acids. Germline V CDR1 and CDR2: SNHLY, FYNNEI.

The V call is TRBV27, the J call TRBJ1-5; D remains unclear. V dropped 2 bases and J dropped 7 bases, with 6 bases sitting between them. CDR1 MNHEY and CDR2 SMNVEV come from the germline V gene (reference sequence). The CDR3 is 12 amino acids. The CDR3 spells CASSLTGQPQHF. CDR3 in DNA: TGTGCCAGCAGTTTAACGGGGCAGCCCCAGCATTTT.